These T cell receptor beta chains were read from a single sample in a study of shared clonotypes between healthy human individuals. Only in-frame clones appear in the TCRdb table, and some are missing; sequencing was by immunoSEQ multiplex PCR. The sample holds hundreds of thousands of clones, almost 97% seen once. The source material was naive CD4+ T cells sorted from blood. The receptor set was obtained from a woman aged 25 to 39 in good health. The CDR3 runs from the conserved cysteine through the conserved F or W. The D gene is left open where the match is weak. Size tells how often a clone was seen (once, few, many) or the class of an expanded clone, and some rows leave it out.

abundance	v_gene	d_gene	j_gene	CDR3aa	CDR3nt
-	TRBV28	-	TRBJ2-7	CASSFWTARNSYEQYF	TGTGCCAGCAGTTTCTGGACAGCAAGGAACTCCTACGAGCAGTACTTC
-	TRBV18	TRBD2	TRBJ2-7	CASSPPSLAGGYEQYF	TGTGCCAGCTCACCACCCTCTCTAGCGGGAGGGTACGAGCAGTACTTC
-	TRBV18	TRBD1	TRBJ2-1	CASSRKTGGLTNEQFF	TGTGCCAGCTCACGAAAAACAGGGGGCTTAACGAATGAGCAGTTCTTC
once	TRBV6-1	-	TRBJ1-5	CASSRGGNQPQHF	TGTGCCAGCAGCAGGGGAGGGAATCAGCCCCAGCATTTT
-	TRBV19	-	TRBJ2-5	CAGPPLGYAQYF	TGTGCCGGACCCCCGTTGGGCTACGCGCAGTACTTC
-	TRBV28	-	TRBJ2-1	CASSFRRRSYNEQFF	TGTGCCAGCAGTTTCCGACGGAGATCCTACAATGAGCAGTTCTTC
once	TRBV6-1	TRBD2	TRBJ2-1	CASSEASGLAGVWEQFF	TGTGCCAGCAGTGAAGCTTCCGGACTAGCGGGAGTATGGGAGCAGTTCTTC
-	TRBV7-6	-	TRBJ2-7	CASSQTGNSYEQYF	TGTGCCAGCAGCCAAACCGGGAACTCCTACGAGCAGTACTTC
-	TRBV27	-	TRBJ2-7	CASSFPSTYYEQYF	TGTGCCAGCAGTTTCCCTTCTACGTACTACGAGCAGTACTTC
-	TRBV19	TRBD2	TRBJ2-1	CASRDYSTEQFF	TGTGCCAGCCGGGACTATTCCACTGAGCAGTTCTTC
-	TRBV4-1	TRBD1	TRBJ2-7	CASSHLPDRMSSYEQYF	TGCGCCAGCAGCCACCTACCGGACAGGATGAGCTCCTACGAGCAGTACTTC
-	TRBV2	-	TRBJ2-2	CASSDVLSATGELFF	TGTGCCAGCAGTGATGTCCTATCAGCCACCGGGGAGCTGTTTTTT
once	TRBV19	TRBD1	TRBJ1-5	CASSTKTKQGRFTAQPQHF	TGTGCCAGTAGTACAAAGACAAAACAGGGGAGATTCACCGCTCAGCCCCAGCATTTT
-	TRBV28	-	TRBJ2-1	CAMSGAPTLNEQFF	TGTGCCATGTCCGGAGCCCCCACATTAAATGAGCAGTTCTTC
-	TRBV19	-	TRBJ2-1	CASSIIQSTYNEQFF	TGTGCCAGTAGTATTATACAAAGTACCTACAATGAGCAGTTCTTC
-	TRBV23-1	-	TRBJ2-4	CASSPCLGTQGVLAKNIQYF	TGCGCCAGCAGTCCGTGCCTCGGGACACAAGGAGTACTAGCCAAAAACATTCAGTACTTC
-	TRBV30	-	TRBJ1-4	CAWQQWGATNEKLFF	TGTGCCTGGCAACAGTGGGGAGCAACTAATGAAAAACTGTTTTTT
-	TRBV10-3	TRBD2	TRBJ2-3	CAISQTSGGTDTQYF	TGTGCCATCAGTCAGACTAGCGGGGGTACAGATACGCAGTATTTT
-	TRBV7-9	-	TRBJ2-5	CASSFSPAWETQYF	TGTGCCAGCAGCTTTTCGCCTGCGTGGGAGACCCAGTACTTC
once	TRBV5-4	-	TRBJ2-7	CASSLEIGSTYEQYF	TGTGCCAGCAGCTTGGAAATCGGGAGTACCTACGAGCAGTACTTC
-	TRBV27	-	TRBJ2-6	CASRLGLSGANVLTF	TGTGCCAGCAGACTAGGGCTGTCTGGGGCCAACGTCCTGACTTTC
-	TRBV7-9	-	TRBJ1-3	CASSPGRNTIYF	TGTGCCAGCAGCCCCGGGCGAAACACCATATATTTT
-	TRBV5-3	-	TRBJ2-2	CARRTSRLGHGELFF	TGTGCCAGAAGAACCTCTAGGTTGGGACACGGGGAGCTGTTTTTT
-	TRBV5-5	-	TRBJ2-5	CASSLVPGLGETQYF	TGTGCCAGCAGCTTGGTACCGGGGCTCGGGGAGACCCAGTACTTC
once	TRBV19	-	TRBJ2-7	CAGDRDSACRGTRTSSYEQYF	TGTGCCGGAGACCGGGACTCAGCCTGCCGGGGGACTCGAACCTCCTCTTACGAGCAGTACTTC
-	TRBV6-6	TRBD1	TRBJ1-1	CASTNGQGADAFF	TGTGCCAGCACCAACGGACAGGGGGCCGACGCTTTCTTT
-	TRBV7-9	TRBD2	TRBJ2-7	CASSLAPWGGVPYEQYF	TGTGCCAGCAGCTTAGCCCCCTGGGGGGGGGTTCCCTACGAGCAGTACTTC
-	TRBV10-1	TRBD1	TRBJ1-2	CATRQGEGYTF	TGCGCCACCCGACAGGGGGAAGGCTACACCTTC
-	TRBV29-1	TRBD2	TRBJ2-7	CSVSGTSGRVEQYF	TGCAGCGTGTCCGGGACTAGCGGGAGGGTCGAGCAGTACTTC
-	TRBV6-1	TRBD1	TRBJ1-2	CASSESWTGDYYGYTF	TGTGCCAGCAGTGAATCATGGACAGGGGATTACTATGGCTACACCTTC
-	TRBV5-1	-	TRBJ2-7	CASSLRQGYEQYF	TGCGCCAGCAGCTTGCGCCAGGGGTACGAGCAGTACTTC
-	TRBV2	TRBD2	TRBJ2-7	CASSEEQLAGAGEQYF	TGTGCCAGCAGTGAAGAACAACTAGCGGGAGCGGGCGAGCAGTACTTC
-	TRBV28	-	TRBJ1-2	CATERIHYGYTF	TGTGCCACCGAGAGGATCCACTATGGCTACACCTTC
-	TRBV15	-	TRBJ1-1	CATSRERKTVNTEAFF	TGTGCCACCAGCAGAGAACGTAAGACAGTGAACACTGAAGCTTTCTTT
-	TRBV30	TRBD1	TRBJ2-1	CAWSNWTGGEQFF	TGTGCCTGGAGTAACTGGACAGGGGGTGAGCAGTTCTTC
once	TRBV18	-	TRBJ2-7	CASSPPGQAYEQYF	TGTGCCAGCTCACCACCGGGACAAGCCTACGAGCAGTACTTC
-	TRBV28	TRBD1	TRBJ1-2	CAIKISSTGDGYTF	TGTGCCATAAAAATCTCTAGTACAGGGGATGGCTACACCTTC
-	TRBV5-4	TRBD1	TRBJ1-4	CASSIETGFRKLFF	TGTGCCAGCAGCATAGAGACAGGGTTTCGAAAACTGTTTTTT
once	TRBV30	-	TRBJ1-2	CAWSGWIRNYGYTF	TGTGCCTGGAGTGGGTGGATTCGAAACTATGGCTACACCTTC
-	TRBV28	-	TRBJ1-5	CASKSSQSNQPQHF	TGTGCCAGCAAGTCCAGCCAGTCCAATCAGCCCCAGCATTTT
-	TRBV2	TRBD1	TRBJ1-3	CASQQGGGNTIYF	TGTGCCAGCCAACAGGGGGGCGGAAACACCATATATTTT
-	TRBV28	-	TRBJ2-7	CASSLSDSVSYEQYF	TGTGCCAGCAGTCTCTCGGACAGCGTTTCCTACGAGCAGTACTTC
-	TRBV11-2	-	TRBJ2-2	CASGGSVNTGELFF	TGTGCCAGTGGGGGTAGCGTGAACACCGGGGAGCTGTTTTTT
-	TRBV5-8	TRBD1	TRBJ2-1	CASAEGQGYNEQFF	TGTGCCAGCGCCGAGGGACAGGGCTACAATGAGCAGTTCTTC
-	TRBV5-4	-	TRBJ2-6	CASSLARAGANVLTF	TGTGCCAGCAGCTTGGCCAGGGCTGGGGCCAACGTCCTGACTTTC
-	TRBV2	TRBD2	TRBJ2-7	CASSEAPGGRAEQYF	TGTGCCAGCAGTGAAGCTCCGGGCGGGAGGGCTGAGCAGTACTTC
once	TRBV6-4	TRBD1	TRBJ2-2	CASSALQGAGELFF	TGTGCCAGCAGTGCCTTACAGGGGGCCGGGGAGCTGTTTTTT
-	TRBV7-3	-	TRBJ2-3	CASSLYGTRTDTQYF	TGTGCCAGCAGCCTCTACGGAACCCGCACAGATACGCAGTATTTT
-	TRBV28	TRBD1	TRBJ1-1	CASRRATGKTFF	TGTGCCAGCAGACGCGCGACAGGGAAAACTTTCTTT
once	TRBV27	TRBD2	TRBJ2-7	CASSTTSGRANPEQYF	TGTGCCAGCAGCACCACAAGCGGGAGGGCTAACCCTGAGCAGTACTTC
-	TRBV5-8	-	TRBJ1-1	CASSLVELNTEAFF	TGTGCCAGCAGCTTGGTGGAGCTGAACACTGAAGCTTTCTTT
-	TRBV7-3	TRBD2	TRBJ2-5	CASSQTSGSLQETQYF	TGTGCCAGCAGCCAGACTAGCGGGAGCCTCCAAGAGACCCAGTACTTC
-	TRBV6-1	TRBD1	TRBJ1-1	CASSSSPGQSTEAFF	TGTGCCAGCTCCTCTTCACCGGGACAGTCCACTGAAGCTTTCTTT
-	TRBV28	TRBD1	TRBJ1-4	CASSSAQGAIEKLFF	TGTGCCAGCAGTTCAGCACAGGGGGCGATAGAAAAACTGTTTTTT
-	TRBV28	TRBD2	TRBJ2-1	CASGLADNNEQFF	TGTGCCTCGGGACTAGCGGATAACAATGAGCAGTTCTTC
-	TRBV28	-	TRBJ1-1	CASGGLTGSNTEAFF	TGTGCCAGCGGAGGATTAACAGGGTCCAACACTGAAGCTTTCTTT